This entry lists 21 T cell receptor beta chains sequenced from one sample in a study of CD8 T cells in Susac syndrome. Random-hexamer reverse transcription was applied to roughly 0.5 to 1 ug RNA. TCRdb itself ran the immunoSEQ multiplex PCR reads through MiXCR, one entry per CDR3 protein. The table lists 170,000 or so distinct CDR3 sequences, approximately 95% of them singletons. What was sequenced was CD4+ T cells from PBMCs. The source of these receptors is a human donor with Susac syndrome.

The chain employs TRBV19 and TRBJ2-7; TRBD2 aligns across 8 bases. From germline, CDR1 is LNHDA and CDR2 SQIVND (reference sequence). The CDR3 is made up of 14 amino acids. The J segment lost 7 bases and the V segment lost 6 bases, leaving 11 bases of the junction unmatched. This CDR3 reads CASSHSAGAGEQYV. The CDR3, as DNA: TGTGCCAGTAGCCATTCAGCGGGGGCGGGTGAGCAGTACGTC.

The chain links TRBV6-2 or TRBV6-3 to TRBJ2-5, with TRBD1 matching 8 bases. Germline CDR1 and CDR2: MNHEY and SVGEGT. The CDR3 is 15 residues long. Trimming removed 5 bases from V and 5 bases from J; junction bases left unmatched: 10. The DNA for the CDR3 is TGTGCCAGCAGTCCCGGGACAGGCTTCGAGGAGACCCAGTACTTC. Its translation: CASSPGTGFEETQYF.

V gene TRBV29-1 combines with J gene TRBJ2-1; perhaps TRBD2 as D (5 bases). Trimming removed 4 bases from V and 8 bases from J, with 12 bases in between. This CDR3 is built from 12 residues. The germline CDR1 and CDR2 sequences are SQVTM and ANQGSEA. CDR3 DNA: TGCAGCGTTGGGACTCGTTTTGATGAGCAGTTCTTC. It specifies CSVGTRFDEQFF.

This clonotype was seen just once. V gene TRBV12-3 or TRBV12-4 combines with J gene TRBJ2-1; 9 nucleotides align to TRBD2. The CDR3 sequence is 16 residues long. J lost 8 bases, V lost 4 bases, and 12 bases had no gene match. CDR3 sequence: CASSSRLAVPNHEQFF. DNA for the CDR3: TGTGCCAGCAGTTCCCGACTAGCGGTCCCTAACCATGAGCAGTTCTTC.

V is TRBV9 and J is TRBJ2-5; TRBD1 is a possible D gene (6 bases). Germline-derived CDR1 and CDR2 are SGDLS and YYNGEE. CDR3 length: 14 residues. V was clipped by 4 bases and J by 0 bases, with 10 bases between them. CDR3 loop: CASSTGQNQETQYF. The CDR3 nucleotides read TGTGCCAGCAGCACCGGACAGAACCAAGAGACCCAGTACTTC.

The V gene is TRBV24-1, the J gene TRBJ2-7, with D tentatively TRBD1 (5 bases). V lost 9 bases and J lost 2, with 10 bases in between. There are 12 residues in the CDR3. Germline lookup yields CDR1 KGHDR and CDR2 SFDVKD. CDR3 amino acids: CATPGFTYEQYV. The CDR3 bases are TGTGCCACCCCAGGGTTTACCTACGAGCAGTACGTC.

This clonotype has a single count. The V call is TRBV12-3 or TRBV12-4, the J call TRBJ1-5; D is ambiguous. This CDR3 spans 15 amino acids. V lost 5 bases and J 3 bases, leaving 14 bases between the germline ends. CDR3 protein: CASSPPDGYNQPQHF. The CDR3 DNA reads TGTGCCAGCAGTCCTCCGGACGGATACAATCAGCCCCAGCATTTT.

The V call is TRBV20-1, the J call TRBJ2-5, with 7 bases aligning to TRBD1. There are 14 residues in the CDR3. CDR1 is DFQATT and CDR2 is SNEGSKA in the germline V gene (reference sequence). J gave up 1 base and V 3 bases, and 5 bases lay outside the gene matches. CDR3 DNA: TGCAGTGCTAGGAAGACAGGGACCCAAGAGACCCAGTACTTC. This sequence encodes CSARKTGTQETQYF.

The chain employs TRBV30 and TRBJ2-5; 12 bases line up with TRBD2. Germline assignment: CDR1 GTSNPN and CDR2 SVGIG (reference sequence). V lost 3 bases and J lost 2; bases outside the gene matches: 1. This CDR3 spans 14 amino acids. CDR3 DNA sequence: TGTGCCTGGAGCCTAGCGGGAGGGCAAGAGACCCAGTACTTC. Its protein product is CAWSLAGGQETQYF.

The J gene is TRBJ2-5, the V gene TRBV11-2; 7 bases are shared with TRBD2. CDR3 length: 14 residues. The V segment lost 5 bases and the J segment 4 bases; nucleotides outside the gene matches: 7. Germline CDR1 SGHAT, CDR2 FQNNGV. The CDR3 bases are TGTGCCAGCAGCACCTCGACTAGCCGAGAGACCCAGTACTTC. Protein: CASSTSTSRETQYF.

The rearrangement joins TRBV24-1 to TRBJ2-1; TRBD1 might be the D (6 bases). Between the trimmed V and J ends, which lost 12 bases and 2 bases, there was a span of 13 bases. The germline V gene encodes CDR1 KGHDR and CDR2 SFDVKD. The CDR3 has 13 amino acids. CDR3 loop: CAASGTPYNEQFF. The CDR3 nucleotides are TGTGCCGCCTCTGGGACACCCTACAATGAGCAGTTCTTC.

This chain joins TRBV11-1 and TRBJ2-5; TRBD1 matches 9 bases. Germline CDR1 reads SGHAT; CDR2 reads FQDESV (reference sequence). The length of the CDR3 is 14 residues. V was clipped by 5 bases and J by 3 bases; unmatched bases: 4. CDR3 region: CASSDRDREETQYF. CDR3 in DNA: TGTGCCAGCAGCGACCGGGACAGGGAAGAGACCCAGTACTTC.

This chain links TRBV30 with TRBJ2-7; 10 bases match TRBD1. Germline assignment: CDR1 GTSNPN and CDR2 SVGIG (reference sequence). The CDR3 is 14 amino acids. V dropped 4 bases and J dropped 4; count of bases not matched to a gene: 7. This chain's CDR3 is CAWKGQGLEYEQYF. The DNA of the CDR3 is TGTGCCTGGAAGGGACAGGGGTTAGAGTACGAGCAGTACTTC.

The chain links TRBV4-1 to TRBJ2-7; D gene unclear. Trimming cost V 2 bases and J 5 bases, with 7 bases left between them. Germline V CDR1 and CDR2: MGHRA, YSYEKL. The CDR3 totals 12 residues. CDR3 DNA sequence: TGCGCCAGCAGCCAAAATGATAACGAGCAGTACTTC. Translated: CASSQNDNEQYF.

The chain couples TRBV19 to TRBJ2-7; possibly TRBD1 for D (5 bases). Looked up from germline, CDR1 is LNHDA and CDR2 is SQIVND (reference sequence). The CDR3 has 13 amino acids. CDR3 nucleotides: TGTGCCAGTAGTGTAGACAGCTCCTACGAGCAGTACGTC. It is translated as CASSVDSSYEQYV.

This clonotype was detected once. The V and J genes are TRBV2 and TRBJ2-3; a weak D match, TRBD1 (5 bases). Germline CDR1 and CDR2: SNHLY and FYNNEI. CDR3 length: 16 residues. The V end was cut by 1 base, the J end by 5 bases, with 16 bases between. The CDR3 nucleotides are TGTGCCAGCAGTGAAGGAATAAGGGGTGGTGAAGATACGCAGTATTTT. Encoded protein: CASSEGIRGGEDTQYF.

The rearrangement joins TRBV12-3 or TRBV12-4 to TRBJ1-4; D remains ambiguous. The CDR3 is 14 residues long. Trimming took off 4 bases at V and 0 bases at J, with 6 bases between the two ends. CDR3 in DNA: TGTGCCAGCAGTTCCAGAGCAACTAATGAAAAACTGTTTTTT. Its translation: CASSSRATNEKLFF.

The chain links TRBV7-9 to TRBJ2-1; TRBD1 matches 9 bases. From germline, CDR1 is SEHNR and CDR2 FQNEAQ (reference sequence). The junction had 11 bases not matched to a gene; V was cut back by 5 bases and J by 12 bases. The CDR3 is 14 residues long. The CDR3 reads CASSPQGAPSWQFF. The CDR3 region has the DNA TGTGCCAGCAGCCCACAGGGGGCCCCTAGTTGGCAGTTCTTC.

The chain employs TRBV30 and TRBJ1-1; weak D call: TRBD1 (5 bases). Trimming stripped 1 base from V and 4 bases from J, with 7 bases between. This CDR3 has 12 amino acids. Germline V lookup: CDR1 GTSNPN, CDR2 SVGIG (reference sequence). CDR3 sequence reads: CAWSGGVTEAFF. The CDR3 DNA is TGTGCCTGGAGTGGAGGGGTCACTGAAGCTTTCTTT.

V is TRBV28 and J is TRBJ2-1; 10 bases match TRBD2. This CDR3 is 16 amino acids long. Germline trimming cut 6 bases from V and 8 bases from J; bases unmatched to any gene: 13. Germline lookup yields CDR1 MDHEN and CDR2 SYDVKM. In nucleotides, the CDR3 is TGTGCCAGCAGCCTTCTCGTTAATAGCGGGAGGTATGAGCAGTTCTTC. It yields the protein CASSLLVNSGRYEQFF.

This chain joins TRBV5-1 and TRBJ2-5; tentatively, D is TRBD1 (6 bases). V was clipped by 3 bases and J by 3 bases, with 9 bases between them. The CDR3 totals 13 residues. Per germline, CDR1 SGHRS and CDR2 YFSETQ. CDR3 sequence: CASSYPGEETQYF. CDR3 in DNA: TGCGCCAGCAGCTACCCAGGGGAAGAGACCCAGTACTTC.